The 7 T cell receptor beta chains presented below share a single source sample, sequenced in a study of T cell responses to AZD1222 COVID-19 vaccine (dated by TCRdb to the early 2020s). The sample's time point label, in plain terms: baseline before first vaccination. The library was made by the immunoSEQ multiplex PCR assay. TCRdb retrieved this table from immuneACCESS and kept in-frame rearrangements only. Not all clones are present; in checked studies, unresolved V genes account for under half, and no reason is known for the remainder. The sample profile shows some 150,000 clones; around nine tenths of them were found once. The ten largest account for roughly 4.6% of the sample. This material consisted of peripheral blood, taken on day 0 of AZD1222 vaccination. These receptors all come from an adult in good health.

The chain combines TRBV30 with TRBJ2-3, with 9 bases that match TRBD2. Trimming removed 6 bases from V and 6 bases from J; junction bases left unmatched: 19. The CDR3 is 17 amino acids. Germline-derived CDR1 and CDR2 are GTSNPN and SVGIG (reference sequence). The CDR3 bases are TGTGCCTGCGGTAGCGGGAGCGCGGGCCCGGAGAGTGATACGCAGTATTTT. It encodes CACGSGSAGPESDTQYF.

This chain uses TRBV28 with TRBJ2-7; 8 bases map to TRBD1. The CDR3 is 14 residues long. The V gene's germline CDR1 is MDHEN and CDR2 SYDVKM. V lost 7 bases, J lost 6 bases, and 11 bases stayed unmatched. The chain's CDR3 is CASMETGVRGEQYF. CDR3 nucleotide sequence: TGTGCCAGCATGGAGACAGGGGTTAGGGGCGAGCAGTACTTC.

The V call is TRBV27, the J call TRBJ2-3; D perhaps matches TRBD2 (6 bases). Trimming shortened V by 4 bases and J by 5 bases, and 16 bases separated the two germline ends. Germline CDR1 reads MNHEY; CDR2 reads SMNVEV (reference sequence). This CDR3 has 15 residues. The CDR3 reads CASSSTGAERDTQYF. In DNA form, the CDR3 reads TGTGCCAGCAGTTCGACGGGAGCGGAAAGAGATACGCAGTATTTT.

V gene TRBV28 combines with J gene TRBJ2-7; D might be TRBD2 (6 bases). CDR3 size: 15 residues. Germline V gene sequence: CDR1 MDHEN, CDR2 SYDVKM. Deletions cut 4 bases from V and 6 bases from J, with 19 bases between. The CDR3 loop is CASSSQPGVLGEQYF. The CDR3 DNA sequence: TGTGCCAGCAGTTCGCAACCGGGGGTCTTAGGCGAGCAGTACTTC.

The rearrangement uses TRBV11-2 and TRBJ2-3; D is ambiguous. The V gene's germline CDR1 is SGHAT and CDR2 FQNNGV. Trimming removed 3 bases at V and 2 bases at J, with 21 bases between. The CDR3 runs to 18 residues. This CDR3 is CASSFYPDGLENTDTQYF. CDR3 bases: TGTGCCAGCAGCTTTTATCCCGATGGGTTGGAAAACACAGATACGCAGTATTTT.

This clone is a singleton in its sample. The chain combines TRBV6-5 with TRBJ2-5; D is perhaps TRBD1 or TRBD2 (5 bases each). Germline CDR1 MNHEY, CDR2 SVGAGI. V gave up 10 bases and J gave up 4 bases, with 22 bases separating them. This CDR3 region has 15 residues. CDR3 sequence reads: CATPRREGLRETQYF. For the CDR3, the DNA is TGTGCCACCCCCCGGCGCGAGGGGTTAAGAGAGACCCAGTACTTC.

This clone has only a few counts. The J gene is TRBJ2-2, the V gene TRBV10-2, with 9 bases lining up with TRBD2. The CDR3 has 15 residues. The ends lost 4 bases at V and 1 base at J; junction bases unmatched: 1. From germline, CDR1 is WSHSY and CDR2 SAAADI. The CDR3 DNA follows: TGCGCCAGCAGTGCACTAGCGGGGAACACCGGGGAGCTGTTTTTT. Translation gives CASSALAGNTGELFF.